One TCR beta chain is described in this entry. Original methodology: Reference gene primer amplification gave nucleated cell count estimates. Using immunoSEQ multiplex PCR, the repertoire was profiled, and TCRdb retains in-frame clones only, with some absent. V, J and clone size derive from that table, while D and trimming were established from the DNA sequence. The sample includes hundreds of thousands of clones, around nine tenths seen only once; the top ten take about 2.9%. Germline assignment: CDR1 SGHAT and CDR2 FQNNGV. The CDR3 contains 16 residues. V lost 0 bases to trimming and J lost 6 bases, with 18 bases between them. These data belong to a study of blood T cell repertoires in COVID-19. Study summary: Both acute and convalescent COVID-19 samples were obtained from the United States, Italy and Spain.

Sequencing was carried out using peripheral blood. This TCR was recovered from a human donor in a cohort sampled during active COVID-19. The rearrangement links TRBV11-2 to TRBJ2-7; tentative D call: TRBD1 (5 bases). The CDR3 sequence is CASSLDTQGSPREQYF. The CDR3 region has the DNA TGTGCCAGCAGCTTAGATACTCAGGGAAGCCCACGCGAGCAGTACTTC.